This TCR beta chain is drawn from a study of CD8+CD57+ T cells in acquired aplastic anemia. Study in general: DNA from sorted CD4+ and CD8+ cells averaged around 3 ug.

Flow cytometry had shown expanded CD8+CD57+ cells in the patients chosen for sequencing. Severe acquired aplastic anemia was the diagnosis recorded for all patients. All patients were therapy-naive when blood was sampled. Findings of the study overall: Patients shared approximately 30 CD8+ CDR3 sequences with controls.

This clonotype showed up many times. Its antigen is as yet unknown. Genomic DNA served as template for TCR beta VDJ and CDR3 profiling. MiXCR was run by TCRdb on the reads, yielding one entry per CDR3 protein. The table has hundreds of thousands of distinct CDR3 sequences, roughly a third seen once. J gave up 2 bases and V 8 bases, and 4 bases lay outside the gene matches. CDR1 is SNHLY, CDR2 FYNNEI, per germline. The CDR3 contains 15 residues. Sequenced: sorted CD4+, CD8+, or CD8+CD57+ T cells (not recorded which) from PBMCs. The sequence was collected from a human donor with aplastic anemia. The chain uses TRBV2 and TRBJ2-5; 14 nucleotides agree with TRBD2. The CDR3 loop is CASRLAGGWQETQYF. In DNA, the CDR3 is TGTGCCAGCCGACTAGCGGGGGGGTGGCAAGAGACCCAGTACTTC.